These T cell receptor beta chains were read from a single sample in a study of blood T cell repertoires in COVID-19. Some clones are missing from TCRdb's copy, which holds only in-frame ones; the method was immunoSEQ multiplex PCR. Of approximately 94,000 clones listed, around 85% are singletons. Sequencing was done on a sample of peripheral blood. These receptors were collected from a man aged 50 to 59 with active or convalescent COVID-19. CDR3s include the opening cysteine and the closing phenylalanine or tryptophan. The order of the fields is CDR3 protein, V gene, D gene, J gene. The D gene is left open where the match is weak.

CASSSGQGRYGYTF,TRBV7-9,TRBD1,TRBJ1-2
CASSQVEVNTEAFF,TRBV4-2,NA,TRBJ1-1
CASSLKQGTSGELFF,TRBV7-3,NA,TRBJ2-2
CASSVGPSSYNSPLHF,TRBV9,NA,TRBJ1-6
CASSLILAGAGEQYF,TRBV7-2,TRBD2,TRBJ2-7
CASSADLRGVNTEAFF,TRBV9,NA,TRBJ1-1
CASSLAGWRYEQYF,TRBV2,TRBD2,TRBJ2-7
CASPKPLNEQFF,TRBV5-1,NA,TRBJ2-1
CASSFTGNEKLFF,TRBV5-1,NA,TRBJ1-4
CASSLQGPNTEAFF,TRBV11-3,NA,TRBJ1-1
CASSEKRESNEQFF,TRBV2,TRBD2,TRBJ2-1
CASSLGHIHAEQFF,TRBV5-1,NA,TRBJ2-1
CASSYSIPQTGSIQYF,TRBV6-6,NA,TRBJ2-4
CAWRKQGANYGYTF,TRBV30,TRBD1,TRBJ1-2
CASSPDGGSTDTQYF,TRBV7-9,NA,TRBJ2-3
CASSLVHGSYNSPLHF,TRBV7-9,NA,TRBJ1-6
CASRGGTKEGSPLHF,TRBV28,NA,TRBJ1-6
CASSGYRGLDTEAFF,TRBV19,TRBD1,TRBJ1-1
CASSLSPATGTDTQYF,TRBV4-1,NA,TRBJ2-3
CASSLGPTVNEKLFF,TRBV5-6,NA,TRBJ1-4
CASSSETGGWETQYF,TRBV11-2,TRBD1,TRBJ2-5
CATMGYDSEAFF,TRBV19,NA,TRBJ1-1